This T cell receptor (beta chain) was obtained from a study of human T cells and chemical hapten exposure. On the study more broadly: Doses of diphenylcyclopropenone went to the patients' scalps weekly throughout the approximately 22-week study. Study findings and constraints: With patch test score, the counts of PT1 expanded TCRs showed a positive correlation.

Attachment of unique molecular identifiers to individual cDNA molecules was performed in the library. TCRdb re-called the RACE reads through MiXCR, storing one row per CDR3 protein. The data contain about 64,000 distinct CDR3 sequences, approximately 10% of them singletons. Time point defined: patch test 3, about 24 weeks after DPC sensitization. Treatment here: therapeutic diphenylcyclopropenone sensitization with weekly scalp DPC. Donation of samples came from alopecia patients who were 18 to 70 years old and suitable for DPC. In this sample, this clonotype turned up many times. Its antigen is unidentified. The V segment lost 5 bases and the J segment 0 bases; nucleotides outside the gene matches: 11. The CDR3 length is 17 residues.

This material consisted of whole blood, taken in connection with sensitization to the hapten diphenylcyclopropenone (DPC). V is TRBV12-3 or TRBV12-4 and J is TRBJ2-3; 7 bases are a match to TRBD2. The origin of this receptor is a woman aged 30 to 39 with alopecia areata. Some clones in this sample may be carry-over from other donors' samples. CDR3 residues: CASSLTSSGPSTDTQYF. CDR3 sequence (DNA): TGTGCCAGCAGTCTAACGTCTAGCGGACCTAGCACAGATACGCAGTATTTT.